The 4 T cell receptor beta chains given below trace back to one sample, sequenced in a study of cytomegalovirus exposure and HLA in healthy donors. Profiling relied on immunoSEQ multiplex PCR, and the TCRdb table lists in-frame clones only, not all of them. The table has around 250,000 clones, almost 90% seen once. The specimen was PBMCs. The receptors were sampled from a woman in her late teens or twenties in good health and CMV-seronegative.

CDR3 DNA: TGTGCCAGCAGTGGACAGGGCCAGCCGGGCGAGCAGTACTTC. Translation gives CASSGQGQPGEQYF. The chain combines TRBV2 with TRBJ2-7, with TRBD1 matching 7 bases. The CDR3 extends over 14 amino acids. The ends lost 4 bases at V and 6 bases at J; junction bases unmatched: 9. Per the germline V gene, CDR1 is SNHLY and CDR2 is FYNNEI.

This sequence joins TRBV9 and TRBJ1-3, with 7 positions matching TRBD1. Germline V gene sequence: CDR1 SGDLS, CDR2 YYNGEE. CDR3 size: 17 residues. V was clipped by 3 bases and J by 3 bases; unmatched bases: 12. The CDR3, as DNA: TGTGCCAGCAGCGCCAGCTGGGCGAGGACAGGTGGAAACACCATATATTTT. Protein sequence: CASSASWARTGGNTIYF.

The chain employs TRBV9 and TRBJ2-1, with a possible D match to TRBD2 (5 bases). The V gene lost 0 bases and the J gene lost 10 bases, with 11 bases spanning the gap. CDR1 is SGDLS, CDR2 YYNGEE, per germline. CDR3 length: 13 residues. CDR3 sequence (DNA): TGTGCCAGCAGCGTAGCTCGAGGGCAAGAGCAGTTCTTC. Translating gives CASSVARGQEQFF.

The chain joins TRBV5-1 to TRBJ2-5; 7 bases line up with TRBD1. The junction had 6 bases not matched to a gene; V was cut back by 3 bases and J by 1 base. The V gene's germline CDR1 is SGHRS and CDR2 YFSETQ. CDR3 length equals 15 residues. The CDR3 spells CASSSGQAGQETQYF. The CDR3 DNA reads TGCGCCAGCAGCTCCGGACAGGCGGGCCAAGAGACCCAGTACTTC.